This section outlines one T cell receptor beta chain sequence together with its context. The antigen is unknown. This specimen belongs to a study of blood T cells in healthy people across ages. CDR3 length: 14 residues. V gave up 5 bases and J gave up 0 bases, with 11 bases separating them. Germline values: CDR1 MDHEN, CDR2 SYDVKM. Study results and caveats: Diversity figures derived from one million T cells were judged to underestimate the true value.

A second PCR, run for about 7 to 11 cycles, used a sample-barcoded 5' primer plus a J-beta primer mix. One entry per CDR3 protein, called by TCRdb with MiXCR from the 5' RACE reads. The top ten hold 15% to 20% of the sample, which has some 710,000 distinct CDR3 sequences, 46% seen once. The chain employs TRBV28 and TRBJ2-7, with no clear D. This TCR was sampled from an elderly man in good health. Sequenced input: blood. The CDR3 protein is CASSPALGSYEQYF. The CDR3 nucleotides read TGTGCCAGCAGTCCGGCGCTAGGCTCCTACGAGCAGTACTTC. The entire variable domain, with the rest obtained from reference TRBV28 and TRBJ2-7, is as follows: DVKVTQSSRYLVKRTGEKVFLECVQDMDHENMFWYRQDPGLGLRLIYFSYDVKMKEKGDIPEGYSVSREKKERFSLILESASTNQTSMYLCASSPALGSYEQYFGPGTRLTVT.